One and the same sample provided the 30 T cell receptor beta chains below, sequenced in a study of OX40 agonist ivuxolimab in advanced cancers. Method: immunoSEQ multiplex PCR; TCRdb's copy keeps in-frame clones and lacks some. The sample carries approximately 76,000 clones, roughly nine tenths recorded once. Specimen: CD4+ or CD8+ T cells sorted from blood, collected in a trial of the OX40 agonist ivuxolimab. These receptors were taken from an adult with an advanced solid tumor such as melanoma, head and neck, liver or kidney cancer.

The chain joins TRBV27 to TRBJ1-5; D not certain. The CDR3 has 12 amino acids. Germline V gene data show CDR1 as MNHEY and CDR2 as SMNVEV (reference sequence). Trimming removed 9 bases from V and 5 bases from J, with 11 bases in between. CDR3 nucleotide sequence: TGTGCCAGACCTCCCCAAGATCAGCCCCAGCATTTT. Its protein product is CARPPQDQPQHF.

This chain uses TRBV5-1 with TRBJ1-1; D gene uncertain. In germline, CDR1 is SGHRS, CDR2 YFSETQ. Trimming removed 0 bases at V and 1 base at J, with 4 bases between. The CDR3 runs 13 residues. For the CDR3, the DNA is TGCGCCAGCAGCTTGGAAGGGAACACTGAAGCTTTCTTT. This gives the protein CASSLEGNTEAFF.

This CDR3 reads CASSLISGYNEQFF. CDR3 DNA: TGTGCCAGCAGCTTAATTAGCGGGTACAATGAGCAGTTCTTC. The V and J genes are TRBV7-2 and TRBJ2-1; 7 bases are a match to TRBD2. This CDR3 spans 14 amino acids. V lost 2 bases, J lost 4 bases, and 2 bases stayed unmatched. Germline V gene data show CDR1 as SGHTA and CDR2 as FQGNSA.

This chain uses TRBV5-1 with TRBJ2-3; 9 nucleotides match TRBD2. J was trimmed by 4 bases and V by 4 bases; bases with no gene match: 10. This CDR3 has 16 amino acids. Germline loops: CDR1 SGHRS, CDR2 YFSETQ. The CDR3 nucleotides read TGCGCCAGCAGCCCCGAGGTAGCGGGAGTGGCAGATACGCAGTATTTT. Protein: CASSPEVAGVADTQYF.

The genes are TRBV4-2 and TRBJ2-2; no reliable D call. From germline, CDR1 is LGHNA and CDR2 YNFKEQ. The CDR3 consists of 16 residues. Trimming cost V 0 bases and J 7 bases, with 15 bases left between them. CDR3: CASSQDLGSAFGELFF. Here the CDR3 DNA reads TGTGCCAGCAGCCAAGATCTAGGCAGTGCCTTCGGGGAGCTGTTTTTT.

On this clone itself: An end of the junction differs from the germline gene, which may be a read error. The genes are TRBV15 and TRBJ2-2; 7 bases are shared with TRBD2. Germline V gene sequence: CDR1 LNHNV, CDR2 YYDKDF (reference sequence). CDR3 length: 18 residues. In nucleotides, the CDR3 is TGTGCCACCAGCGGAGAGGAAGGGGACTACTTCAACACCGGGGAGCTGTTTTTT. Protein product: CATSGEEGDYFNTGELFF.

The chain is built from TRBV18 and TRBJ2-7; D gene ambiguous. The CDR3 spans 12 residues. V lost 3 bases to trimming and J lost 6 bases, with 9 bases between them. Germline V gene data show CDR1 as KGHSH and CDR2 as LQKENI. In DNA, the CDR3 is TGTGCCAGCTCACCTAGACAATTCGAGCAGTACTTC. This codes for CASSPRQFEQYF.

The chain combines TRBV13 with TRBJ2-5, with D hard to call. The CDR3 loop spans 15 amino acids. Germline assignment: CDR1 PRHDT and CDR2 FYEKMQ (reference sequence). Trimming left V 2 bases short and J 5 bases short, with 15 bases between. The CDR3 here is CASSLSDGLRETQYF. CDR3 bases: TGTGCCAGCAGCTTATCGGACGGTCTTCGGGAGACCCAGTACTTC.

This chain connects TRBV27 to TRBJ2-3, with D possibly being TRBD1 or TRBD2 (5 bases each). The CDR3 runs to 15 residues. CDR1 is MNHEY, CDR2 SMNVEV, per germline (reference sequence). Between the trimmed V and J ends, which lost 5 bases and 0 bases, there was a span of 12 bases. The CDR3 DNA reads as TGTGCCAGCAGTGAATCCGGGACGAGCACAGATACGCAGTATTTT. Translated, it gives CASSESGTSTDTQYF.

The gene calls are TRBV27 and TRBJ1-4, with TRBD1 matching over 7 bases. This CDR3 contains 15 residues. Germline V lookup: CDR1 MNHEY, CDR2 SMNVEV (reference sequence). V lost 5 bases and J lost 8; bases outside the gene matches: 11. In nucleotides, the CDR3 is TGTGCCAGCAGTAGGTCGGGAGGGGGCAGGGAAAAACTGTTTTTT. This translates into CASSRSGGGREKLFF.

The gene calls are TRBV28 and TRBJ2-7, with a possible D match to TRBD1 (5 bases). V dropped 8 bases and J dropped 0 bases, with 20 bases sitting between them. Germline V gene sequence: CDR1 MDHEN, CDR2 SYDVKM. CDR3 size: 16 residues. For the CDR3, the DNA is TGTGCCAGCTCTCCGGAACATGACAGAAGCTCCTACGAGCAGTACTTC. Translation gives CASSPEHDRSSYEQYF.

The CDR3 DNA sequence: TGTGCCAGCAGTTTCCAGCCAGCGGGAGGATGGTCCTACGAGCAGTACTTC. This encodes CASSFQPAGGWSYEQYF. V gene TRBV27 combines with J gene TRBJ2-7; the match to TRBD2 covers 9 bases. The V gene's germline CDR1 is MNHEY and CDR2 SMNVEV (reference sequence). The CDR3 extends over 17 amino acids. The junction had 10 bases not matched to a gene; V was cut back by 3 bases and J by 1 base.

The gene calls are TRBV6-5 and TRBJ2-5; D might be TRBD1 or TRBD2, each matching 7 bases. The last part of the DNA fits TRBJ2-7 better; the J call may be wrong. The CDR3 totals 14 residues. The germline V gene encodes CDR1 MNHEY and CDR2 SVGAGI. The CDR3 reads CASSYSGGGGEQYF. As DNA, the CDR3 is TGTGCCAGCAGTTACTCGGGAGGGGGCGGCGAGCAGTACTTC.

V and J are TRBV6-5 and TRBJ2-3; the D is unclear. CDR3 length: 13 amino acids. Trimming left V 1 base short and J 2 bases short, with 4 bases between. From germline, CDR1 is MNHEY and CDR2 SVGAGI. The CDR3 here is CASSYYHTDTQYF. The CDR3 coding sequence is TGTGCCAGCAGTTACTACCACACAGATACGCAGTATTTT.

The chain couples TRBV4-1 to TRBJ1-1; D is possibly TRBD1 (5 bases). V shed 3 bases and J shed 5 bases, with 13 bases lying between them. The germline CDR1 and CDR2 sequences are MGHRA and YSYEKL. This CDR3 contains 14 residues. The CDR3: CASSHRGGATEAFF. The CDR3 DNA reads TGCGCCAGCAGCCACAGAGGTGGGGCGACTGAAGCTTTCTTT.

DNA of the CDR3: TGTGCCAGCAGCTTCCCCACCAGCTCTGGAAACACCATATATTTT. This sequence encodes CASSFPTSSGNTIYF. The rearrangement uses TRBV5-4 and TRBJ1-3; D ambiguous. In germline, CDR1 is SGHNT, CDR2 YYREEE (reference sequence). Trimming pared 2 bases from V and 0 bases from J, leaving 9 bases between. The CDR3 extends over 15 amino acids.

This sequence joins TRBV10-3 and TRBJ2-7; D uncertain. The V gene lost 0 bases and the J gene lost 6 bases, with 9 bases spanning the gap. The germline V gene encodes CDR1 ENHRY and CDR2 SYGVKD. The CDR3 consists of 13 residues. CDR3 residues: CAISESITVEQYF. The CDR3 nucleotides are TGTGCCATCAGTGAGTCTATAACTGTCGAGCAGTACTTC.

V gene TRBV11-2 combines with J gene TRBJ2-2, with D perhaps matching TRBD1 (6 bases). Between the trimmed V and J ends, which lost 2 bases and 0 bases, there was a span of 16 bases. This CDR3 has 18 amino acids. Germline CDR1 reads SGHAT; CDR2 reads FQNNGV. CDR3 in amino acids: CASSLRISDSPNTGELFF. The CDR3 bases are TGTGCCAGCAGCTTAAGGATCTCGGACAGTCCGAACACCGGGGAGCTGTTTTTT.

This chain uses TRBV4-1 with TRBJ2-3, with 11 bases aligning to TRBD2. This CDR3 contains 15 residues. V lost 8 bases, J lost 2 bases, and 6 bases stayed unmatched. CDR1 is MGHRA, CDR2 YSYEKL, per germline. The CDR3 DNA reads as TGCGCCAGCCGTGGGACTAGCGGATTCACAGATACGCAGTATTTT. The encoded protein is CASRGTSGFTDTQYF.

J is TRBJ2-3 and V is TRBV19; TRBD2 aligns across 7 bases. After removal of 3 bases from V and 1 base from J, the junction contained 13 bases not matched to a gene. The CDR3 length is 18 residues. Germline V gives CDR1 LNHDA, CDR2 SQIVND (reference sequence). CDR3 in DNA: TGTGCCAGTAGTATCTACGGCGGGAGAGGAATTGGCACAGATACGCAGTATTTT. Its translation is CASSIYGGRGIGTDTQYF.

Only a few counts were recorded for this clone. This chain joins TRBV19 and TRBJ1-5; possibly TRBD1 for D (5 bases). This CDR3 region has 14 residues. Germline lookup yields CDR1 LNHDA and CDR2 SQIVND (reference sequence). Deletions cut 9 bases from V and 1 base from J, with 13 bases between. The CDR3 spells CASGTWGSNQPQHF. In DNA, the CDR3 is TGTGCCAGCGGGACCTGGGGGAGCAATCAGCCCCAGCATTTT.

This chain links TRBV5-6 with TRBJ2-2, with D possibly TRBD1 on 6 matching bases. Germline CDR1 SGHDT, CDR2 YYEEEE. This CDR3 spans 16 amino acids. With 6 bases removed from V and 4 bases from J, the gap between germline ends came to 19 bases. CDR3 in DNA: TGTGCCAGCATCGGTAGTAGAGGGGGAGCCACCGGGGAGCTGTTTTTT. The encoded protein is CASIGSRGGATGELFF. The full variable domain, with the rest looked up from reference TRBV5-6 and TRBJ2-2, is DAGVTQSPTHLIKTRGQQVTLRCSPKSGHDTVSWYQQALGQGPQFIFQYYEEEERQRGNFPDRFSGHQFPNYSSELNVNALLLGDSALYLCASIGSRGGATGELFFGEGSRLTVL.

The gene calls are TRBV28 and TRBJ2-7; 11 nucleotides line up with TRBD1. After removal of 8 bases from V and 5 bases from J, the junction contained 5 bases not matched to a gene. Germline V CDR1 and CDR2: MDHEN, SYDVKM. This CDR3 has 13 amino acids. CDR3 sequence (DNA): TGTGCCAGCGGGGACAGGGGGGCCGACGAGCAGTACTTC. Translation gives CASGDRGADEQYF.

This clone was observed a handful of times. DNA for the CDR3: TGCGCCAGCACCGGGACAGGGAACACTGAAGCTTTCTTT. It specifies CASTGTGNTEAFF. The V gene is TRBV10-1, the J gene TRBJ1-1; 8 bases are a match to TRBD1. Germline-derived CDR1 and CDR2 are WNHNN and SYGVQD (reference sequence). With V trimmed by 7 bases and J by 1 base, 2 bases remained unmatched. The length of the CDR3 is 13 residues.

This clone was seen once. The J gene is TRBJ2-7, the V gene TRBV29-1; no clear D gene. Germline V CDR1 and CDR2: SQVTM, ANQGSEA. Trimming shortened V by 4 bases and J by 1 base, and 8 bases separated the two germline ends. CDR3 length equals 12 residues. Here the CDR3 DNA reads TGCAGCGTTGGGGCAGCATCCTACGAGCAGTACTTC. Protein sequence: CSVGAASYEQYF.

The chain employs TRBV9 and TRBJ2-1; 11 nucleotides align to TRBD2. The CDR3 covers 16 residues. CDR1 is SGDLS and CDR2 is YYNGEE in the germline V gene. Trimming removed 0 bases from V and 4 bases from J; junction bases left unmatched: 3. CDR3 coding DNA: TGTGCCAGCAGCGTAGGTTTAGCGGGAGGGTACAATGAGCAGTTCTTC. It is translated as CASSVGLAGGYNEQFF. Variable domain in full (rest from reference TRBV9 and TRBJ2-1): DSGVTQTPKHLITATGQRVTLRCSPRSGDLSVYWYQQSLDQGLQFLIQYYNGEERAKGNILERFSAQQFPDLHSELNLSSLELGDSALYFCASSVGLAGGYNEQFFGPGTRLTVL.

This chain uses TRBV27 with TRBJ2-7, with 10 positions matching TRBD2. Germline CDR1 and CDR2: MNHEY and SMNVEV (reference sequence). CDR3 size: 14 residues. V lost 2 bases, J lost 4 bases, and 2 bases stayed unmatched. In DNA form, the CDR3 reads TGTGCCAGCAGTTTAAAGCGGGAGGGGTACGAGCAGTACTTC. This sequence encodes CASSLKREGYEQYF.

The rearrangement joins TRBV30 to TRBJ2-1; a possible D gene is TRBD2 (6 bases). The germline V and J ends were trimmed by 8 bases and 7 bases, with 15 bases remaining between them. The germline V gene has CDR1 GTSNPN and CDR2 SVGIG (reference sequence). The CDR3 extends over 12 amino acids. This CDR3 is CALLSGPNEQFF. Here the CDR3 DNA reads TGTGCCCTGTTGAGCGGGCCGAATGAGCAGTTCTTC.

V gene TRBV5-1 combines with J gene TRBJ2-1; 9 positions agree with TRBD2. V was clipped by 0 bases and J by 0 bases; unmatched bases: 1. From germline, CDR1 is SGHRS and CDR2 YFSETQ. The CDR3 runs 16 residues. The CDR3: CASSLGLADSYNEQFF. CDR3 nucleotides: TGCGCCAGCAGCTTGGGACTAGCGGACTCCTACAATGAGCAGTTCTTC.

J is TRBJ1-5 and V is TRBV2; D unclear. Germline assignment: CDR1 SNHLY and CDR2 FYNNEI. The CDR3 runs to 14 residues. V gave up 0 bases and J gave up 0 bases, with 3 bases separating them. The CDR3 nucleotides read TGTGCCAGCAGTGAAGCCGGTAGCAATCAGCCCCAGCATTTT. Its protein product is CASSEAGSNQPQHF.